The TCR beta chain described here comes from a study of T cells after yellow fever vaccination. Study information: Preparation of the low-cell-number fractions used SMART-Seq v4 Ultra Low Input.

This CDR3 comprises 12 residues. V lost 1 base and J 6 bases, leaving 6 bases between the germline ends. Germline lookup yields CDR1 DFQATT and CDR2 SNEGSKA (reference sequence). Generation of TCR cDNA used 5'RACE template switching (which added a universal primer site and UMIs). TCRdb passed the 5' RACE reads through MiXCR, listing each CDR3 protein once. The sample consists of roughly 180,000 distinct CDR3 sequences, approximately 6.2% of them appearing once. This clonotype was seen a handful of times. As yet, its antigen is unknown. Points from the study as a whole: The secondary response showed a weaker magnitude and a faster peak, day 5 versus 15.

This specimen consisted of CD4+ T cells sorted from PBMCs, obtained on the day of the first yellow fever vaccination. The TCR was taken from a man aged 18-30 years who received the YFV17D yellow fever vaccine. The J gene is TRBJ2-2, the V gene TRBV20-1, with D unresolved. CDR3 nucleotide sequence: TGCAGTGCTAGAGGGCAGCCCGGGGAGCTGTTTTTT. The encoded protein is CSARGQPGELFF.